A single sample is the source of the 5 T cell receptor beta chains below, sequenced in a study of T cells expressing NK-cell markers. TCRdb reprocessed the 5' RACE reads; each CDR3 protein has one entry and no DNA is given. The specimen's table records roughly 3,000 distinct CDR3 sequences. Material: blood T cells: a sorted CD56 or NKG2C T cell subset, CD4+ or CD8+ T cells, or bulk PBMC T cells (not recorded which). The source is a woman in her late teens or twenties in good health.

The genes are TRBV20-1 and TRBJ1-3. The CDR3 has 14 amino acids. Germline V CDR1 and CDR2: DFQATT, SNEGSKA (reference sequence). CDR3 sequence: CSALGPDSGNTIYF.

The chain carries TRBV6-2 or TRBV6-3 and TRBJ2-3. The CDR3 spans 13 residues. Germline-derived CDR1 and CDR2 are MNHEY and SVGEGT. The CDR3 loop reads CASSYQATDTQYF.

The rearrangement uses TRBV20-1 and TRBJ2-1; no DNA is available, so the TRBD2 call from TCRdb remains unchecked. This CDR3 contains 12 residues. Germline CDR1 reads DFQATT; CDR2 reads SNEGSKA (reference sequence). The CDR3 spells CSAISGNNEQFF.

This rearrangement joins TRBV6-4 to TRBJ2-3; TCRdb outputs TRBD2, but without DNA this stays unchecked. CDR1 MRHNA and CDR2 SNTAGT come from the germline V gene. The CDR3 runs 15 residues. CDR3 amino acids: CASSDAGLPTDTQYF.

The gene calls are TRBV4-3 and TRBJ2-2; with no DNA, the TCRdb D assignment of TRBD2 cannot be verified. The CDR3 is made up of 16 amino acids. Germline V gives CDR1 LGHNA, CDR2 YSLEER. The CDR3 is CASSQDPGGGAGELFF.